Listed below are T cell receptor beta chains from one sample, sequenced in a study of T-cell memory formation after mild COVID-19. TCRdb itself ran the 5' RACE reads through MiXCR, one entry per CDR3 protein. The sample lists about 560,000 distinct CDR3 sequences; 15% to 20% were seen once. Sequences were obtained from PBMCs or a T cell subset sorted from them (not recorded which). The receptors stem from an adult woman who had mild COVID-19 (a few samples of this study predate the infection). Cell type and time point are not known. CDR3s include the opening cysteine and the closing phenylalanine or tryptophan. A D gene is named only where the DNA matches it firmly. Where a row states a size, it is once, few, many or the class of an expanded clone; other rows omit it.

>TRBJ1-4|few|TRBV3-1|NA
TGTGCCAGCAGCCAAGCCGGGGTCGGAGTAGAAAAACTGTTTTTT
CASSQAGVGVEKLFF
>TRBJ1-2|few|TRBV29-1|NA
TGCAGCGGAAACCGCCTCGAAGGACAGCCAGTCTATGGCTACACCTTC
CSGNRLEGQPVYGYTF
>TRBJ2-1|NA|TRBV20-1|NA
TGCAGTGCTAGTCGCGGGGTGGGGGGTAATGAGCAGTTCTTC
CSASRGVGGNEQFF
>TRBJ1-2|NA|TRBV5-1|NA
TGCGCCAGCGGGGGGGAGACAGGAAACTATGGCTACACCTTC
CASGGETGNYGYTF
>TRBJ2-3|few|TRBV5-6|NA
TGTGCCAGCAGCTTGTGGGGCGGGGCCACAGATACGCAGTATTTT
CASSLWGGATDTQYF
>TRBJ2-5|NA|TRBV7-9|NA
TGTGCCAGCAGCTACGACCCAGGGAACGGAGAGACCCAGTACTTC
CASSYDPGNGETQYF
>TRBJ2-7|NA|TRBV12-3/TRBV12-4|NA
TGTGCCAGCAGTAGATGGGGCGACGAGCAGTACTTC
CASSRWGDEQYF
>TRBJ1-2|few|TRBV19|TRBD1
TGTGCCAGTAGTAGGACAGGAGGTTTAAACTATGGCTACACCTTC
CASSRTGGLNYGYTF
>TRBJ1-1|NA|TRBV27|NA
TGTGCCAGCAGTTTAGACATAACAGGTTTCACTGAAGCTTTCTTT
CASSLDITGFTEAFF
>TRBJ2-2|few|TRBV28|TRBD2
TGTGCCAGTGGACTAGCGGGAAAGGCCGGGGAGCTGTTTTTT
CASGLAGKAGELFF
>TRBJ2-1|NA|TRBV11-2|NA
TGTGCCAGCAGCCGTCAGGGATGGGAGCAGTTCTTC
CASSRQGWEQFF
>TRBJ2-3|few|TRBV11-3|TRBD2
TGTGCCAGCAGCTTAAGAGCGGGAGGGGAGGCAGATACGCAGTATTTT
CASSLRAGGEADTQYF
>TRBJ2-5|few|TRBV12-3/TRBV12-4|NA
TGTGCCAGCAGTTCTGCAGGGCTTCCCCAAGAGACCCAGTACTTC
CASSSAGLPQETQYF
>TRBJ2-1|few|TRBV9|NA
TGTGCCAGCAGCGCCTCGGGTAGTCAGGGGCATGAGCAGTTCTTC
CASSASGSQGHEQFF
>TRBJ2-3|few|TRBV6-6|NA
TGTGCCAGCAGTAGTAGGACGGCTAGCACAGATACGCAGTATTTT
CASSSRTASTDTQYF
>TRBJ2-7|NA|TRBV7-6|NA
TGTGCCAGCAGCTTAGTCCCTGGAGCTGCCGAGCAGTACTTC
CASSLVPGAAEQYF
>TRBJ2-3|NA|TRBV5-1|NA
TGCGCCAGCAGCGTCAGCGTCGGGCCGAGCACAGATACGCAGTATTTT
CASSVSVGPSTDTQYF
>TRBJ1-1|NA|TRBV28|NA
TGTGCCAGCAGTTTTCAACAGGGTAAGGGGAACACTGAAGCTTTCTTT
CASSFQQGKGNTEAFF
>TRBJ1-1|NA|TRBV29-1|NA
TGCAGCGTTTCCTACAACAGGAGGACTGAAGCTTTCTTT
CSVSYNRRTEAFF
>TRBJ1-2|few|TRBV5-1|NA
TGCGCCAGCAGCTTGGCCCAGGAAAACTATGGCTACACCTTC
CASSLAQENYGYTF
>TRBJ1-2|many|TRBV12-3/TRBV12-4|NA
TGTGCCAGTTCGGACAGCTATGGCTACACCTTC
CASSDSYGYTF
>TRBJ2-3|few|TRBV5-1|NA
TGCGCCAGCAGCGTCTGGTCGGGTCCCACAGATACGCAGTATTTT
CASSVWSGPTDTQYF
>TRBJ1-5|few|TRBV7-9|TRBD1
TGTGCCAGCAGCCCAGATGCAGGGACAGTTAGCAATCAGCCCCAGCATTTT
CASSPDAGTVSNQPQHF
>TRBJ2-2|NA|TRBV7-3|TRBD2
TGTGCCAGCAGCTTAATAGCGGGAGTAAACACCGGGGAGCTGTTTTTT
CASSLIAGVNTGELFF
>TRBJ1-6|NA|TRBV7-2|TRBD1
TGTGCCAGCAGCTTAGGGGGACAGGGGCGGCGACCCCTCCACTTT
CASSLGGQGRRPLHF
>TRBJ2-1|few|TRBV7-2|NA
TGTGCCAGCACCGAGTGGGCCTCCGTAAATGAGCAGTTCTTC
CASTEWASVNEQFF
>TRBJ2-5|NA|TRBV24-1|NA
TGTGCCACCAGTGACCCCGCCGCTACCCAAGAGACCCAGTACTTC
CATSDPAATQETQYF
>TRBJ2-5|NA|TRBV10-3|TRBD2
TGTGCCATCAGTGACGAGCGAGCGGGGGGGTTAAAGACCCAGTACTTC
CAISDERAGGLKTQYF
>TRBJ1-1|many|TRBV7-8|NA
TGTGCCAGCAGTTCCGACAGAAACACTGAAGCTTTCTTT
CASSSDRNTEAFF
>TRBJ1-4|many|TRBV11-2|NA
TGTGCCAGCAGCTTAGGGGGCCTTGGGAGTGAAAAACTGTTTTTT
CASSLGGLGSEKLFF